These T cell receptor beta chains were read from a single sample in a study of post-analysis software for immune sequencing data. TCRdb re-called the PCR reads through MiXCR, storing one row per CDR3 protein. The data contain about 500,000 distinct CDR3 sequences, around 40% of them seen just once; the ten biggest clones take up about 12%. The sequenced sample consisted of blood. These receptors originate from a girl aged 5-17 years with multiple sclerosis. CDR3s include the opening cysteine and the closing phenylalanine or tryptophan. D genes are given only for firm matches. Expanded clones get a size class; other rows say once, few or many, or leave the size out.

clone size | J gene | V gene | D gene | CDR3 protein | CDR3 DNA
few | TRBJ2-1 | TRBV7-2 | - | CASSLGTERYYNEQFF | TGTGCCAGCAGCTTAGGAACGGAACGTTATTACAATGAGCAGTTCTTC
- | TRBJ2-7 | TRBV20-1 | TRBD2 | CSVTSISGVSYEQYF | TGCAGTGTTACTAGCATTAGCGGGGTCTCCTACGAGCAGTACTTC
- | TRBJ1-1 | TRBV28 | - | CASSKPGGLNTEAFF | TGTGCCAGCAGTAAACCGGGGGGACTGAACACTGAAGCTTTCTTT
- | TRBJ1-1 | TRBV10-3 | - | CATRDGRNTEAFF | TGTGCCACCCGGGACGGGAGAAACACTGAAGCTTTCTTT
- | TRBJ2-7 | TRBV20-1 | TRBD1 | CSANNDRAFEQYF | TGCAGTGCGAATAACGACAGGGCCTTCGAGCAGTACTTC
- | TRBJ2-7 | TRBV5-1 | - | CASSLEAGSPYEQYF | TGCGCCAGCAGCTTGGAGGCAGGCAGTCCCTACGAGCAGTACTTC
- | TRBJ2-4 | TRBV20-1 | - | CNASGLVGKNIQYF | TGCAATGCTAGTGGGCTAGTGGGCAAAAACATTCAGTACTTC
- | TRBJ2-4 | TRBV18 | - | CASSSNVPRKGAKNIQYF | TGTGCCAGCTCAAGCAACGTTCCCAGGAAGGGAGCCAAAAACATTCAGTACTTC
- | TRBJ2-1 | TRBV7-9 | TRBD2 | CASTQPGLAGASWQFF | TGTGCCAGCACCCAACCGGGACTAGCGGGGGCCTCGTGGCAGTTCTTC
- | TRBJ2-3 | TRBV11-3 | TRBD2 | CASSPGEREGTLGTDTQYF | TGTGCCAGCAGCCCCGGTGAGCGGGAGGGGACTCTGGGCACAGATACGCAGTATTTT
- | TRBJ1-6 | TRBV7-9 | TRBD1 | CASSGTGASNSPLHF | TGTGCCAGCAGCGGGACAGGGGCTTCAAATTCACCCCTCCACTTT
- | TRBJ2-3 | TRBV28 | TRBD2 | CASSLLSGRTRRGGTQYF | TGTGCCAGCAGTCTTCTTAGCGGGAGGACCCGAAGGGGGGGTACGCAGTATTTT
- | TRBJ1-1 | TRBV7-8 | - | CASSPSGGARMNTEAFF | TGTGCCAGCAGCCCCTCGGGGGGCGCCCGTATGAACACTGAAGCTTTCTTT
few | TRBJ2-7 | TRBV4-1 | - | CASSQDRVLSSYEQYF | TGCGCCAGCAGCCAAGATCGGGTTCTAAGCTCCTACGAGCAGTACTTC
- | TRBJ2-1 | TRBV3-1 | - | CASSQSPRVYNEQFF | TGTGCCAGCAGCCAAAGTCCAAGGGTGTACAATGAGCAGTTCTTC
- | TRBJ2-1 | TRBV29-1 | TRBD2 | CSVDGLAGVSYNEQFF | TGCAGCGTTGATGGTCTAGCGGGAGTGTCCTACAATGAGCAGTTCTTC
- | TRBJ2-3 | TRBV4-2 | - | CASSQDIPRRVVAGTDTQYF | TGTGCCAGCAGCCAAGATATCCCCCGGCGGGTGGTAGCGGGCACAGATACGCAGTATTTT
few | TRBJ1-2 | TRBV5-1 | - | CASSLERAGTNYGYTF | TGCGCCAGCAGCTTGGAGAGGGCCGGTACTAACTATGGCTACACCTTC
- | TRBJ2-4 | TRBV6-2/TRBV6-3 | TRBD2 | CASSRGDHPYF | TGTGCCAGTAGTCGGGGGGATCATCCGTACTTC
few | TRBJ2-3 | TRBV20-1 | - | CSARTGTDDTDTQYF | TGCAGTGCTAGAACCGGGACGGATGACACAGATACGCAGTATTTT
- | TRBJ2-7 | TRBV20-1 | TRBD1 | CSARGPGQGIYEQYF | TGCAGTGCTAGAGGGCCGGGACAGGGAATCTACGAGCAGTACTTC
few | TRBJ2-7 | TRBV6-6 | - | CASSYSYSTSYEQYF | TGTGCCAGCAGTTACTCTTACAGCACTTCCTACGAGCAGTACTTC
few | TRBJ1-2 | TRBV29-1 | TRBD1 | CSVATIPGQWGSNYGYTF | TGCAGCGTTGCCACCATCCCGGGACAGTGGGGTTCTAACTATGGCTACACCTTC
few | TRBJ2-7 | TRBV29-1 | TRBD2 | CSVGSGRGSYKQYF | TGCAGCGTTGGCAGCGGGAGGGGCTCCTACAAGCAGTACTTC
- | TRBJ2-1 | TRBV11-2 | - | CASSLGLYEQFF | TGTGCCAGCAGCTTAGGTTTGTATGAGCAGTTCTTC
few | TRBJ2-7 | TRBV28 | TRBD1 | CASSAGTEHYEQYF | TGTGCCAGCAGTGCCGGGACAGAGCACTACGAGCAGTACTTC
- | TRBJ2-7 | TRBV5-6 | - | CASSYRGYVYEQYF | TGTGCCAGCAGCTACCGGGGCTACGTCTACGAGCAGTACTTC
once | TRBJ2-7 | TRBV4-2 | - | CASSQERHTSYEQYF | TGTGCCAGCAGCCAAGAGAGACATACCTCCTACGAGCAGTACTTC
- | TRBJ2-7 | TRBV4-2 | - | CASSQEWVEGRTSYEQYF | TGTGCCAGCAGCCAAGAGTGGGTTGAAGGGCGGACTTCCTACGAGCAGTACTTC
few | TRBJ2-1 | TRBV12-3/TRBV12-4 | TRBD2 | CASTLGLVDNEQFF | TGTGCCAGCACCCTGGGACTAGTCGACAATGAGCAGTTCTTC
few | TRBJ2-7 | TRBV20-1 | TRBD2 | CSASSLAGSHEQYF | TGCAGTGCTAGCTCACTAGCGGGATCCCACGAGCAGTACTTC
- | TRBJ2-7 | TRBV10-3 | TRBD1 | CAISTIRQGAYEQYF | TGTGCCATCAGCACCATAAGACAGGGGGCCTACGAGCAGTACTTC
many | TRBJ2-7 | TRBV7-2 | TRBD2 | CASSLGASGSYEQYF | TGTGCCAGCAGCTTAGGGGCTAGCGGGAGTTACGAGCAGTACTTC
- | TRBJ2-3 | TRBV6-5 | TRBD1 | CASSLGQGAHDTQYF | TGTGCCAGCAGTCTAGGACAGGGGGCGCACGATACGCAGTATTTT
few | TRBJ2-1 | TRBV7-2 | TRBD2 | CASSRGTSDEQFF | TGTGCCAGCAGCAGAGGGACTAGCGATGAGCAGTTCTTC
- | TRBJ2-5 | TRBV7-2 | TRBD1 | CASSRRQGAGETQYF | TGTGCCAGCAGCAGGCGACAGGGGGCAGGGGAGACCCAGTACTTC
- | TRBJ2-1 | TRBV20-1 | - | CSAEDYNEQFF | TGCAGTGCTGAAGATTACAATGAGCAGTTCTTC